The subject of this entry is one T cell receptor (beta chain). These data originate in a study of blood T cell repertoires in COVID-19. Produced via immunoSEQ multiplex PCR; TCRdb's table is partial and in-frame only. This table holds tens of thousands of clones, 60% to 85% found once. The sequence derives from a human donor in a cohort sampled during active COVID-19. Sequencing input: peripheral blood.

The DNA of the CDR3 is TGTGCCAGCTCACCGGTGGCAGGGGGTAATGAAAAACTGTTTTTT. Translated: CASSPVAGGNEKLFF. The gene calls are TRBV18 and TRBJ1-4; TRBD1 aligns across 7 bases. The germline V gene has CDR1 KGHSH and CDR2 LQKENI. Trimming cost V 3 bases and J 4 bases; bases outside gene matches: 5. CDR3 length equals 15 residues.